The 14 T cell receptor beta chains below come from one sample, sequenced in a study of cytomegalovirus exposure and HLA in healthy donors. This PCR relied on a set of 60 Vbeta primers and 13 Jbeta primers. Assay used: immunoSEQ multiplex PCR; TCRdb lists only in-frame clones, some missing. The sample holds fewer than 200,000 clones, roughly two thirds seen once. Sample: PBMCs. The receptors shown here come from a woman between 18 and 30 years old in good health and CMV-seropositive.

V usage is TRBV20-1 and J usage is TRBJ2-7, with D perhaps matching TRBD2 (6 bases). The CDR3 has 11 residues. Trimming removed 5 bases from V and 10 bases from J, with 15 bases in between. CDR1 DFQATT and CDR2 SNEGSKA come from the germline V gene (reference sequence). CDR3 bases: TGCAGTGCTGGGACTGAAACACGACAGTACTTC. This translates into CSAGTETRQYF.

This clone appeared a single time. The J gene is TRBJ2-7, the V gene TRBV9; TRBD2 matches 9 bases. V shed 3 bases, J shed 2 bases, and the junction held 6 bases outside the gene matches. CDR3 length: 15 residues. Germline V gene lookup returns CDR1 SGDLS and CDR2 YYNGEE. CDR3 protein: CASSASGGTPYEQYF. The CDR3 DNA is TGTGCCAGCAGCGCGAGCGGGGGGACTCCCTACGAGCAGTACTTC.

This clone was seen a handful of times. The chain links TRBV7-9 to TRBJ1-1; TRBD1 aligns across 8 bases. The CDR3 is 13 residues long. V trimming: 3 bases; J trimming: 7 bases; junction bases outside the gene matches: 4. Germline V gene sequence: CDR1 SEHNR, CDR2 FQNEAQ (reference sequence). The CDR3 DNA sequence: TGTGCCAGCAGCTTGGGGACAGGTAATGAAGCTTTCTTT. Protein sequence: CASSLGTGNEAFF.

Note on this clone: The same CDR3 also results from other DNA sequences found in this sample. The J gene is TRBJ2-7, the V gene TRBV19, with D perhaps matching TRBD1 (6 bases). V lost 10 bases and J 3 bases, leaving 13 bases between the germline ends. This CDR3 contains 12 residues. Germline CDR1 LNHDA, CDR2 SQIVND (reference sequence). The CDR3 is CATGRGYYEQYF. In DNA form, the CDR3 reads TGTGCCACAGGCAGGGGCTACTACGAGCAGTACTTC.

This sequence joins TRBV4-1 and TRBJ2-7; possible D gene TRBD1, 6 bases. This CDR3 contains 20 residues. CDR1 and CDR2 (germline): MGHRA, YSYEKL. V was cut by 0 bases and J by 3 bases, with 27 bases left in between. The CDR3 here is CASSQDLPHRAISWNYEQYF. The CDR3, as DNA: TGCGCCAGCAGCCAAGATCTCCCCCACAGGGCGATCAGTTGGAACTACGAGCAGTACTTC.

The V call is TRBV5-1, the J call TRBJ1-6, with D unclear. V lost 0 bases, J lost 8 bases, and 12 bases lay in between. CDR1 and CDR2 (germline): SGHRS, YFSETQ. CDR3 length: 15 residues. The CDR3 loop reads CASSLVTSTYSPLHF. The CDR3 coding sequence is TGCGCCAGCAGCTTGGTTACATCGACATATTCACCCCTCCACTTT.

This clone was seen a handful of times. The chain has TRBV11-2 and TRBJ1-1; D remains ambiguous. Per the germline V gene, CDR1 is SGHAT and CDR2 is FQNNGV. The CDR3 length is 13 residues. The V and J ends lost 5 bases and 4 bases respectively, with 11 bases between them. The CDR3 DNA reads TGTGCCAGCAGCGGCGTGAGGGTCACTGAAGCTTTCTTT. Protein: CASSGVRVTEAFF.

This clone appeared many times. The J gene is TRBJ1-4, the V gene TRBV28, with a weak D call TRBD1 (5 bases). The V end lost 10 bases, the J end lost 3 bases, and 12 bases lay between the germline ends. The CDR3 consists of 13 residues. CDR1 and CDR2 from the germline V gene are MDHEN and SYDVKM. CDR3 amino acids: CATRGAANEKLFF. CDR3 coding DNA: TGTGCCACAAGGGGTGCAGCTAATGAAAAACTGTTTTTT.

V gene TRBV4-2 combines with J gene TRBJ2-1, with 10 bases fitting TRBD2. V was clipped by 1 base and J by 6 bases; unmatched bases: 3. The CDR3 consists of 15 residues. Germline CDR1 is LGHNA and CDR2 is YNFKEQ. The CDR3 DNA sequence: TGTGCCAGCAGCCAAGTTACTAGCGGGGTCAATGAGCAGTTCTTC. Protein sequence: CASSQVTSGVNEQFF.

This clone was counted once. This chain joins TRBV30 and TRBJ1-6; D ambiguous. Germline V gene lookup returns CDR1 GTSNPN and CDR2 SVGIG (reference sequence). This CDR3 spans 16 amino acids. V was trimmed by 4 bases and J by 0 bases, leaving 13 bases between them. CDR3: CAWTRTPSSYNSPLHF. CDR3 DNA sequence: TGTGCCTGGACCCGGACTCCGAGCTCCTATAATTCACCCCTCCACTTT.

The gene calls are TRBV5-8 and TRBJ2-2, with 8 bases lining up with TRBD2. CDR1 is SGHTS and CDR2 is YDEGEE in the germline V gene. V trimming: 0 bases; J trimming: 3 bases; junction bases outside the gene matches: 1. CDR3 length equals 15 residues. CDR3 sequence (DNA): TGTGCCAGCAGCTTGGACGGGGGGGACACCGGGGAGCTGTTTTTT. Its protein is CASSLDGGDTGELFF.

The genes are TRBV5-1 and TRBJ1-2; D is unclear. The V end lost 4 bases, the J end lost 6 bases, and 10 bases lay between the germline ends. Germline CDR1 reads SGHRS; CDR2 reads YFSETQ. The CDR3 contains 12 residues. In DNA, the CDR3 is TGCGCCAGCAGCAGTGGACTGGATGGCTACACCTTC. Amino acid sequence: CASSSGLDGYTF.

The chain recombines TRBV27 with TRBJ2-4; D may be TRBD1 (6 bases). V lost 1 base to trimming and J lost 0 bases, with 7 bases between them. The germline gives CDR1 MNHEY, CDR2 SMNVEV (reference sequence). This CDR3 comprises 15 residues. The CDR3 bases are TGTGCCAGCAGTTTATTGACAGGAGCCAAAAACATTCAGTACTTC. This encodes CASSLLTGAKNIQYF.

This rearrangement joins TRBV6-6 to TRBJ2-1; 13 nucleotides match TRBD2. The V gene's germline CDR1 is MNHNY and CDR2 SVGAGI (reference sequence). The CDR3 contains 16 residues. V shed 6 bases and J 7 bases; nucleotides not matched to a gene: 9. The CDR3 bases are TGTGCCAGCAGATCCACTAGCGGGGGGGCCCGGAATGAGCAGTTCTTC. It specifies CASRSTSGGARNEQFF.